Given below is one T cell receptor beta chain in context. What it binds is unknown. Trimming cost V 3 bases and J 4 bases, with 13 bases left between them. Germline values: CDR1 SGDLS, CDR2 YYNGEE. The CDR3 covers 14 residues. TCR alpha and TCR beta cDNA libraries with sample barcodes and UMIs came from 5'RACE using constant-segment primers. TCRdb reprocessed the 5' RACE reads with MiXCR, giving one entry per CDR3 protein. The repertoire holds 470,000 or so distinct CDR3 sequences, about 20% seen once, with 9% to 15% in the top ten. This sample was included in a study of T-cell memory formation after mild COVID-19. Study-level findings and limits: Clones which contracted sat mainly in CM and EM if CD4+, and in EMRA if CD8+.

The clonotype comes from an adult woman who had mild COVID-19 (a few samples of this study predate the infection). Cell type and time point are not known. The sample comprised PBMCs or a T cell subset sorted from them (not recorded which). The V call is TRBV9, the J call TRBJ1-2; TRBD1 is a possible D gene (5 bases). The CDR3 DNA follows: TGTGCCAGCAGCGCTGGCAGGGCTAGCTATGGCTACACCTTC. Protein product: CASSAGRASYGYTF.